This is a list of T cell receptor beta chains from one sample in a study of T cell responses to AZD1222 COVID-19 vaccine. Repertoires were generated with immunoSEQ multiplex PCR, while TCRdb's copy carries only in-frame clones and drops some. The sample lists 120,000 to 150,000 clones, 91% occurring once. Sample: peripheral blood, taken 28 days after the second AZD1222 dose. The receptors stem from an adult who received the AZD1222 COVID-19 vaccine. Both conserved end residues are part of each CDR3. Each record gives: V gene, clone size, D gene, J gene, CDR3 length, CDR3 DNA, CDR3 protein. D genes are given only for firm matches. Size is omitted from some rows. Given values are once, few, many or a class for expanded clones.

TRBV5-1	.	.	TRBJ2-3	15	TGCGCCAGCAGCTTGGATCGGGGCAACACAGATACGCAGTATTTT	CASSLDRGNTDTQYF
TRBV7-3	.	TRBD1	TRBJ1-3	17	TGTGCCAGCAGCTTGGGGACAGGGGGAAGATCTGGAAACACCATATATTTT	CASSLGTGGRSGNTIYF
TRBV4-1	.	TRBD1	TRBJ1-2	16	TGCGCCAGCAGCCAAGGGACAGGGATCACTAACTATGGCTACACCTTC	CASSQGTGITNYGYTF
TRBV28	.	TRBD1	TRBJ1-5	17	TGTGCCAGCAGCCTTTTCCAACAGGGGGCAAGCAATCAGCCCCAGCATTTT	CASSLFQQGASNQPQHF
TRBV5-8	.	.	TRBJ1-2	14	TGTGCCAGCAGCTCGATGGGGGCTGGGTATGGCTACACCTTC	CASSSMGAGYGYTF
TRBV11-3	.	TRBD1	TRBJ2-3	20	TGTGCCAGCAGCTCCGAATCGGACAGGGGCCTCGCCAGGGCCACAGATACGCAGTATTTT	CASSSESDRGLARATDTQYF
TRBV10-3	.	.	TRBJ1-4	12	TGTGCCATCAGTGAGGGAGGGGAAAAACTGTTTTTT	CAISEGGEKLFF
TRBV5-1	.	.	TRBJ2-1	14	TGCGCCAGCAGTGTACGGGATGGCGGCAATGAGCAGTTCTTC	CASSVRDGGNEQFF
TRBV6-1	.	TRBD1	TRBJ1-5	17	TGTGCCAGCAGTGCCTCTCCAGGGGGCGCGAGCAATCAGCCCCAGCATTTT	CASSASPGGASNQPQHF
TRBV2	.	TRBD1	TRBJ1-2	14	TGTGCCAGCAGTGATAACAGGGGCGGCTATGGCTACACCTTC	CASSDNRGGYGYTF
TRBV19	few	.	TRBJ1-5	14	TGTGCCAGTAGTATAGGCGGGCTCAATCAGCCCCAGCATTTT	CASSIGGLNQPQHF